This TCR beta chain was obtained from a study of blood T cell repertoires in COVID-19. In the authors' workflow: Reference gene primer amplification gave nucleated cell count estimates. Generated by immunoSEQ multiplex PCR, the TCRdb table keeps only in-frame clones and is missing some. That table furnishes V, J and clone size, whereas the DNA furnished D and trimming. The profile covers 150,000 or so clones, with 70% to 85% appearing a single time and 7.2% taken by the ten largest. Germline CDR1 is SGHTA and CDR2 is FQGNSA. There are 14 residues in the CDR3. Trimming removed 1 base at V and 4 bases at J, with 10 bases between.

The source material was peripheral blood. The receptor's source is a woman aged 50 to 60 in a cohort sampled during active or convalescent COVID-19. The rearrangement uses TRBV7-2 and TRBJ1-1; D is unclear. CDR3 region: CASSLGGFRTEAFF. The CDR3 DNA reads TGTGCCAGCAGCTTAGGAGGATTCCGCACTGAAGCTTTCTTT.